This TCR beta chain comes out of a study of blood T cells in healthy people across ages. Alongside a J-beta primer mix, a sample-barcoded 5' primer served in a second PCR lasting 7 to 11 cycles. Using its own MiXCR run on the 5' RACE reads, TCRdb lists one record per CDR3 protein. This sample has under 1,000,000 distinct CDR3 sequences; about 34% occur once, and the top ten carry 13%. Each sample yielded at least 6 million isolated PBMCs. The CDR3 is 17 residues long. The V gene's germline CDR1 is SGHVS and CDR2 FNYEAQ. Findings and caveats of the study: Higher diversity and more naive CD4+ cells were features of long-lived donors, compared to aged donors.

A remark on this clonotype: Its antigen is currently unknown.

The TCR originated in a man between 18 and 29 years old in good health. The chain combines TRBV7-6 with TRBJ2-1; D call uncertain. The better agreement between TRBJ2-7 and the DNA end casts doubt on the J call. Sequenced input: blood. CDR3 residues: CASSSGIGIGSYNEQYF. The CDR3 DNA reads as TGTGCCAGCAGCTCTGGAATAGGTATAGGGTCCTACAATGAGCAGTACTTC.